This TCR beta chain appears in the sequencing data of a study of blood T cell repertoires in COVID-19. About the study: COVID-19 samples collected from the United States, Italy and Spain covered acute and convalescent phases. Sample material is recorded as cDNA or gDNA derived from T cells, B-cell-depleted T cells, or PBMCs.

Methods used by the authors: From reference gene primer amplification, estimates of nucleated cell counts were derived. The data were produced by immunoSEQ multiplex PCR, yet TCRdb's version contains in-frame clones alone and is incomplete. V and J calls and clone size are copied from that table; D and trimming were computed from the DNA. The data contain 390,000 or so clones, 90% of them singletons. V trimming: 6 bases; J trimming: 5 bases; junction bases outside the gene matches: 6. The CDR3 runs 13 residues. Germline CDR1 is MNHEY and CDR2 is SMNVEV (reference sequence). The chain links TRBV27 to TRBJ2-7; 8 positions agree with TRBD1. Source material: peripheral blood. The receptor's source is a man aged 18 to 35 with active or convalescent COVID-19. The CDR3 DNA follows: TGTGCCAGCAGCGACGACAGGGGCCACGAGCAGTACTTC. Its translation is CASSDDRGHEQYF.